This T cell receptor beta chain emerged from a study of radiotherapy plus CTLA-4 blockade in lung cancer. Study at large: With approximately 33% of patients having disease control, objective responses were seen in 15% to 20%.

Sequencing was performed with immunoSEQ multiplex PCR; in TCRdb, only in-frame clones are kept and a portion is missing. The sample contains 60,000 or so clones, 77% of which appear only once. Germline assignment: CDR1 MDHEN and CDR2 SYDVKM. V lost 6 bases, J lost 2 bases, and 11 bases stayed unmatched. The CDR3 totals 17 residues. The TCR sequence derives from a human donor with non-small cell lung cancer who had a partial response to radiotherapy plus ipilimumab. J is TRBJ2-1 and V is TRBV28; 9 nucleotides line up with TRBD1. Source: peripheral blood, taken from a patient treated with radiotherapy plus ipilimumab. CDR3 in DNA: TGTGCCAGCAGCGAGGAACCGGGACAGGGACCCTACAATGAGCAGTTCTTC. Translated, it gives CASSEEPGQGPYNEQFF.